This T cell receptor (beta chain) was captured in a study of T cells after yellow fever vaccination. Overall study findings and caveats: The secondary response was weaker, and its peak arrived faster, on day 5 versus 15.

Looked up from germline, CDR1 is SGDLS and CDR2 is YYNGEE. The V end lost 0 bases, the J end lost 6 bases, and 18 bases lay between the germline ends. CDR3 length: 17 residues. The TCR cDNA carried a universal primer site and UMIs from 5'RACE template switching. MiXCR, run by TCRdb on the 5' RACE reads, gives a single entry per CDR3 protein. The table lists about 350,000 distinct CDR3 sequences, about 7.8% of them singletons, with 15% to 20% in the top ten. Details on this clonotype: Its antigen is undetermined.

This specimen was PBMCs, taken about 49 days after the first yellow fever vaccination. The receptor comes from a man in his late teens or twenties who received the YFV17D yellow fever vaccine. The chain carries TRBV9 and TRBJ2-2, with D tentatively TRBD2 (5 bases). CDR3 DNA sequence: TGTGCCAGCAGCGTAGCATATGGACTCGAGATGGCCGGGGAGCTGTTTTTT. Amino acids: CASSVAYGLEMAGELFF.